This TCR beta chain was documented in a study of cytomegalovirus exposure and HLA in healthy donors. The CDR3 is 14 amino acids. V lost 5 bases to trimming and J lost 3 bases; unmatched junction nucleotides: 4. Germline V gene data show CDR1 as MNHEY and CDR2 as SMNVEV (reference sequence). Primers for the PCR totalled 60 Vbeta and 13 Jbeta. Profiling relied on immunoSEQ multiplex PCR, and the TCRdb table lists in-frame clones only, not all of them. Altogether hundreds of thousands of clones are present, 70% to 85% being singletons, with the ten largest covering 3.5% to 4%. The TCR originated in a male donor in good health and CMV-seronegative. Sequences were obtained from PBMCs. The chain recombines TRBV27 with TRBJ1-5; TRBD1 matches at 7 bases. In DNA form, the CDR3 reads TGTGCCAGCAGTCAGGACAGGATCAATCAGCCCCAGCATTTT. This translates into CASSQDRINQPQHF.